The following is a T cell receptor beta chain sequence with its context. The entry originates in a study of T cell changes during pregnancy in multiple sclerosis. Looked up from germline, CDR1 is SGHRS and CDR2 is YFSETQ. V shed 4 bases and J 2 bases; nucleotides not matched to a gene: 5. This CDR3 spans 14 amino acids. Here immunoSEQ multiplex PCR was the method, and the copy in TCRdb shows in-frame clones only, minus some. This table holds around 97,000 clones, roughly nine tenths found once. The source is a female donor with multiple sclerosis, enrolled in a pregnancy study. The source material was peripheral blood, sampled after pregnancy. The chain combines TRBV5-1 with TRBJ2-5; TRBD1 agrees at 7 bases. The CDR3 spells CASSKTTGQETQYF. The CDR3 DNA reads TGCGCCAGCAGCAAAACGACAGGGCAAGAGACCCAGTACTTC.